These T cell receptor beta chains were read from a single sample in a study of regulatory T cells in long-lasting Graves disease. A single record per CDR3 protein comes from TCRdb applying MiXCR to the multiplex PCR reads. The repertoire holds around 460,000 distinct CDR3 sequences, 20% to 25% seen once, with roughly 7.7% in the top ten. This sample comprised peripheral blood mononuclear cells (PBMCs), obtained when the disease was refractory, from a patient treated with antithyroid drugs. Every receptor here comes from a female donor with Graves disease. The CDR3 runs from the conserved cysteine through the conserved F or W. The order of the fields is J gene, CDR3 length, D gene, V gene, clone size, CDR3 protein, CDR3 DNA. The D gene is left open where the match is weak. The size field is filled for only some rows; it gives once, few, many or a size class.

j_call: TRBJ2-5; cdr3_length: 15; d_call: .; v_call: TRBV7-9; clone_size: few; cdr3_aa: CASSQEQGFGETQYF; cdr3_nt: TGTGCCAGCAGCCAAGAACAGGGTTTCGGAGAGACCCAGTACTTC
j_call: TRBJ1-2; cdr3_length: 14; d_call: .; v_call: TRBV7-2; clone_size: many; cdr3_aa: CASSLAGQISGYTF; cdr3_nt: TGTGCCAGCAGCTTAGCCGGACAGATTTCGGGCTACACCTTC
j_call: TRBJ2-1; cdr3_length: 15; d_call: .; v_call: TRBV11-1; clone_size: .; cdr3_aa: CASSLDLTPYNEQFF; cdr3_nt: TGTGCCAGCAGCTTAGACCTGACACCCTACAATGAGCAGTTCTTC
j_call: TRBJ1-2; cdr3_length: 14; d_call: TRBD1; v_call: TRBV6-5; clone_size: many; cdr3_aa: CASSSPPGQRGYTF; cdr3_nt: TGTGCCAGCAGTTCACCTCCGGGACAGCGTGGCTACACCTTC
j_call: TRBJ2-7; cdr3_length: 15; d_call: .; v_call: TRBV12-3/TRBV12-4; clone_size: many; cdr3_aa: CASSLEGTASYEQYF; cdr3_nt: TGTGCCAGCAGTTTGGAGGGGACAGCCTCCTACGAGCAGTACTTC
j_call: TRBJ1-2; cdr3_length: 12; d_call: .; v_call: TRBV12-3/TRBV12-4; clone_size: many; cdr3_aa: CASATGRYGYTF; cdr3_nt: TGTGCCAGCGCGACAGGACGCTATGGCTACACCTTC
j_call: TRBJ1-5; cdr3_length: 15; d_call: .; v_call: TRBV28; clone_size: .; cdr3_aa: CASSLHGYSNQPQHF; cdr3_nt: TGTGCCAGCAGTTTACATGGGTATAGCAATCAGCCCCAGCATTTT
j_call: TRBJ1-1; cdr3_length: 14; d_call: .; v_call: TRBV5-1; clone_size: .; cdr3_aa: CASSYRDLYTEAFF; cdr3_nt: TGCGCCAGCAGCTACCGGGACCTGTACACTGAAGCTTTCTTT
j_call: TRBJ1-1; cdr3_length: 13; d_call: TRBD1; v_call: TRBV19; clone_size: many; cdr3_aa: CASRTGGPTEAFF; cdr3_nt: TGTGCCAGTAGGACAGGGGGCCCCACTGAAGCTTTCTTT
j_call: TRBJ2-5; cdr3_length: 15; d_call: .; v_call: TRBV5-1; clone_size: few; cdr3_aa: CASSPWSETRETQYF; cdr3_nt: TGCGCCAGCAGCCCCTGGAGCGAGACGAGGGAGACCCAGTACTTC
j_call: TRBJ2-2; cdr3_length: 18; d_call: .; v_call: TRBV28; clone_size: many; cdr3_aa: CASSFFWTTSRNTGELFF; cdr3_nt: TGTGCCAGCAGTTTTTTCTGGACAACTTCGCGTAACACCGGGGAGCTGTTTTTT
j_call: TRBJ2-7; cdr3_length: 11; d_call: .; v_call: TRBV6-1; clone_size: few; cdr3_aa: CASSGGQPEYF; cdr3_nt: TGTGCCAGCAGTGGAGGACAGCCGGAGTACTTC
j_call: TRBJ1-2; cdr3_length: 10; d_call: .; v_call: TRBV29-1; clone_size: .; cdr3_aa: CSAGEDGYTF; cdr3_nt: TGCAGCGCTGGGGAGGATGGCTACACCTTC
j_call: TRBJ1-1; cdr3_length: 14; d_call: TRBD1; v_call: TRBV7-8; clone_size: few; cdr3_aa: CASSFLDRGTEAFF; cdr3_nt: TGTGCCAGCAGCTTTTTGGACAGGGGCACTGAAGCTTTCTTT
j_call: TRBJ1-5; cdr3_length: 12; d_call: .; v_call: TRBV28; clone_size: .; cdr3_aa: CASTGLGQPQHF; cdr3_nt: TGTGCCAGCACGGGGCTTGGTCAGCCCCAGCATTTT
j_call: TRBJ1-2; cdr3_length: 15; d_call: .; v_call: TRBV15; clone_size: few; cdr3_aa: CATSRDQIQDHGYTF; cdr3_nt: TGTGCCACCAGCAGAGATCAAATACAGGATCATGGCTACACCTTC
j_call: TRBJ1-5; cdr3_length: 13; d_call: .; v_call: TRBV19; clone_size: .; cdr3_aa: CASMAGANQPQHF; cdr3_nt: TGTGCCAGTATGGCGGGGGCCAATCAGCCCCAGCATTTT
j_call: TRBJ1-5; cdr3_length: 11; d_call: .; v_call: TRBV12-3/TRBV12-4; clone_size: many; cdr3_aa: CASSFKGGVGF; cdr3_nt: TGTGCCAGCAGTTTTAAGGGCGGGGTAGGTTTT
j_call: TRBJ2-7; cdr3_length: 15; d_call: TRBD2; v_call: TRBV7-3; clone_size: .; cdr3_aa: CASSSQGGGVYEQYF; cdr3_nt: TGTGCCAGCAGCTCCCAGGGCGGGGGGGTTTACGAGCAGTACTTC
j_call: TRBJ1-6; cdr3_length: 19; d_call: TRBD1; v_call: TRBV12-3/TRBV12-4; clone_size: many; cdr3_aa: CASSLTLRHAGGLDSPLHF; cdr3_nt: TGTGCCAGCAGTTTAACACTTCGACATGCAGGGGGTTTAGATTCACCCCTCCACTTT
j_call: TRBJ2-5; cdr3_length: 17; d_call: .; v_call: TRBV7-8; clone_size: few; cdr3_aa: CASSSNTLDSKKETQYF; cdr3_nt: TGTGCCAGCAGCTCTAACACCTTGGACTCCAAGAAAGAGACCCAGTACTTC
j_call: TRBJ2-4; cdr3_length: 16; d_call: .; v_call: TRBV6-5; clone_size: .; cdr3_aa: CASSSTRGPNPTIQYF; cdr3_nt: TGTGCCAGCAGTTCTACGCGGGGGCCAAATCCAACCATTCAGTACTTC
j_call: TRBJ1-6; cdr3_length: 16; d_call: TRBD1; v_call: TRBV19; clone_size: many; cdr3_aa: CASSPANRGRQSPLHF; cdr3_nt: TGTGCCAGTAGTCCCGCGAACAGGGGGCGGCAATCACCCCTCCACTTT
j_call: TRBJ1-1; cdr3_length: 20; d_call: .; v_call: TRBV19; clone_size: .; cdr3_aa: CASRPEKQGPSGNIRTEAFF; cdr3_nt: TGTGCCAGTAGGCCGGAGAAGCAGGGACCCTCGGGAAACATCCGCACTGAAGCTTTCTTT
j_call: TRBJ2-7; cdr3_length: 17; d_call: .; v_call: TRBV6-5; clone_size: few; cdr3_aa: CASSYSMASASSYEQYF; cdr3_nt: TGTGCCAGCAGTTACTCGATGGCCAGCGCAAGCTCCTACGAGCAGTACTTC
j_call: TRBJ1-5; cdr3_length: 15; d_call: .; v_call: TRBV29-1; clone_size: .; cdr3_aa: CSVVWGSIGNQPQHF; cdr3_nt: TGCAGCGTTGTTTGGGGTTCAATTGGCAATCAGCCCCAGCATTTT
j_call: TRBJ2-7; cdr3_length: 12; d_call: .; v_call: TRBV30; clone_size: .; cdr3_aa: CAYHRGAYEQYF; cdr3_nt: TGTGCCTACCATCGCGGGGCCTACGAGCAGTACTTC
j_call: TRBJ1-5; cdr3_length: 17; d_call: TRBD1; v_call: TRBV12-3/TRBV12-4; clone_size: many; cdr3_aa: CASSSTRQGLGHQPQHF; cdr3_nt: TGTGCCAGCAGCTCTACTAGACAGGGACTAGGGCATCAGCCCCAGCATTTT
j_call: TRBJ2-7; cdr3_length: 15; d_call: .; v_call: TRBV27; clone_size: .; cdr3_aa: CASSPSIVSSYEQYF; cdr3_nt: TGTGCCAGCAGTCCCTCGATAGTTTCCTCCTACGAGCAGTACTTC
j_call: TRBJ1-1; cdr3_length: 12; d_call: TRBD1; v_call: TRBV28; clone_size: many; cdr3_aa: CASRTGDTEAFF; cdr3_nt: TGTGCCAGCCGAACAGGGGACACTGAAGCTTTCTTT
j_call: TRBJ1-4; cdr3_length: 13; d_call: .; v_call: TRBV2; clone_size: many; cdr3_aa: CASSIEDWEKLFF; cdr3_nt: TGTGCCAGCAGTATCGAGGATTGGGAAAAACTGTTTTTT
j_call: TRBJ2-5; cdr3_length: 10; d_call: .; v_call: TRBV20-1; clone_size: many; cdr3_aa: CSAALETQYF; cdr3_nt: TGCAGTGCTGCCCTAGAGACCCAGTACTTC
j_call: TRBJ1-2; cdr3_length: 15; d_call: .; v_call: TRBV29-1; clone_size: many; cdr3_aa: CSGHAMGDSNYGYTF; cdr3_nt: TGCAGCGGCCATGCGATGGGGGACTCTAACTATGGCTACACCTTC
j_call: TRBJ1-5; cdr3_length: 15; d_call: TRBD1; v_call: TRBV9; clone_size: few; cdr3_aa: CASSVGGQTNQPQHF; cdr3_nt: TGTGCCAGCAGCGTAGGGGGACAGACGAATCAGCCCCAGCATTTT
j_call: TRBJ2-3; cdr3_length: 15; d_call: .; v_call: TRBV7-9; clone_size: .; cdr3_aa: CASSPYPLDTDTQYF; cdr3_nt: TGTGCCAGCAGCCCCTACCCTCTCGACACAGATACGCAGTATTTT
j_call: TRBJ1-2; cdr3_length: 14; d_call: TRBD1; v_call: TRBV12-5; clone_size: many; cdr3_aa: CASGPGQGARGYTF; cdr3_nt: TGTGCTAGTGGTCCGGGACAGGGGGCGCGTGGCTACACCTTC
j_call: TRBJ2-3; cdr3_length: 15; d_call: .; v_call: TRBV5-1; clone_size: .; cdr3_aa: CASSSGRSGPDTQYF; cdr3_nt: TGCGCCAGCAGCTCCGGGCGATCTGGTCCAGATACGCAGTATTTT
j_call: TRBJ2-5; cdr3_length: 17; d_call: .; v_call: TRBV11-3; clone_size: few; cdr3_aa: CASSYVAILQRGETQYF; cdr3_nt: TGTGCCAGCAGCTACGTAGCGATACTTCAGAGGGGAGAGACCCAGTACTTC
j_call: TRBJ2-2; cdr3_length: 15; d_call: .; v_call: TRBV12-3/TRBV12-4; clone_size: many; cdr3_aa: CASSLQGRNTGELFF; cdr3_nt: TGTGCCAGCAGTTTACAAGGCAGAAACACCGGGGAGCTGTTTTTT
j_call: TRBJ2-2; cdr3_length: 16; d_call: TRBD1; v_call: TRBV11-2; clone_size: .; cdr3_aa: CASSRPGQLNTGELFF; cdr3_nt: TGTGCCAGCAGCCGACCGGGACAGCTGAACACCGGGGAGCTGTTTTTT
j_call: TRBJ2-2; cdr3_length: 13; d_call: .; v_call: TRBV2; clone_size: few; cdr3_aa: CASGRVRTGELFF; cdr3_nt: TGTGCCAGCGGCCGGGTGCGGACCGGGGAGCTGTTTTTT
j_call: TRBJ1-1; cdr3_length: 14; d_call: .; v_call: TRBV12-3/TRBV12-4; clone_size: .; cdr3_aa: CASSLARDYADAFF; cdr3_nt: TGTGCCAGCAGTTTAGCAAGAGATTACGCTGACGCTTTCTTT
j_call: TRBJ2-5; cdr3_length: 13; d_call: .; v_call: TRBV11-2; clone_size: many; cdr3_aa: CASSFQGSETQYF; cdr3_nt: TGTGCCAGCAGCTTCCAGGGATCGGAGACCCAGTACTTC
j_call: TRBJ1-4; cdr3_length: 15; d_call: TRBD1; v_call: TRBV5-1; clone_size: many; cdr3_aa: CASSSSGGVNEKLFF; cdr3_nt: TGCGCCAGCAGCAGTTCAGGGGGCGTGAATGAAAAACTGTTTTTT
j_call: TRBJ2-5; cdr3_length: 15; d_call: .; v_call: TRBV14; clone_size: .; cdr3_aa: CASSLRSPAGETQYF; cdr3_nt: TGTGCCAGCAGCCTTAGGTCCCCGGCGGGAGAGACCCAGTACTTC
j_call: TRBJ1-4; cdr3_length: 15; d_call: TRBD1; v_call: TRBV4-1; clone_size: few; cdr3_aa: CASSHPRDRDEKLFF; cdr3_nt: TGCGCCAGCAGCCACCCCCGGGACAGGGACGAAAAACTGTTTTTT
j_call: TRBJ2-7; cdr3_length: 13; d_call: .; v_call: TRBV2; clone_size: many; cdr3_aa: CASSDEGRGEQYF; cdr3_nt: TGTGCCAGCAGTGATGAGGGCAGGGGCGAGCAGTACTTC
j_call: TRBJ1-2; cdr3_length: 13; d_call: TRBD1; v_call: TRBV3-1; clone_size: many; cdr3_aa: CASSQGTGGGYTF; cdr3_nt: TGTGCCAGCAGCCAAGGGACAGGAGGCGGCTACACCTTC
j_call: TRBJ1-1; cdr3_length: 14; d_call: TRBD1; v_call: TRBV5-5; clone_size: .; cdr3_aa: CASRLGQRPLEAFF; cdr3_nt: TGTGCCAGCAGGTTGGGACAGCGACCGCTTGAAGCTTTCTTT
j_call: TRBJ2-2; cdr3_length: 14; d_call: TRBD2; v_call: TRBV28; clone_size: .; cdr3_aa: CASSLIAGDGELFF; cdr3_nt: TGTGCCAGCAGTTTAATAGCGGGGGACGGGGAGCTGTTTTTT
j_call: TRBJ1-6; cdr3_length: 16; d_call: .; v_call: TRBV28; clone_size: many; cdr3_aa: CASSSPGLSYNSPLHF; cdr3_nt: TGTGCCAGCAGTTCCCCAGGGCTCTCCTATAATTCACCCCTCCACTTT
j_call: TRBJ1-6; cdr3_length: 16; d_call: .; v_call: TRBV20-1; clone_size: .; cdr3_aa: CGARDKSGGENSPLHF; cdr3_nt: TGCGGTGCTAGAGATAAGAGTGGAGGGGAAAATTCACCCCTCCACTTT